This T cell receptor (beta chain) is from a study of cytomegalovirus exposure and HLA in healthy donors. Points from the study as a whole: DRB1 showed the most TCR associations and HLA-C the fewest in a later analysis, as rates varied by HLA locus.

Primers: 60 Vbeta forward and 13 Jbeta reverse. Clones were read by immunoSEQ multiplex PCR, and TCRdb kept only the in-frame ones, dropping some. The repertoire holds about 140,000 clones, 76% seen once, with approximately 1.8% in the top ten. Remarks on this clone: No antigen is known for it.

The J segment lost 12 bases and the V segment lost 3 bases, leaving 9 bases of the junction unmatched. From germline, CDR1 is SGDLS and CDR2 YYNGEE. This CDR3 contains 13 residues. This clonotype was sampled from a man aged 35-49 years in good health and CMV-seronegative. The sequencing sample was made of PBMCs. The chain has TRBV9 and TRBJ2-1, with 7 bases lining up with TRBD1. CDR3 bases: TGTGCCAGCAGCGGAGAGGGCCGACAGGGGCAGTTCTTC. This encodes CASSGEGRQGQFF.